One sample yielded the 15 T cell receptor beta chains listed below, sequenced in a study of T cells in Graves' hyperthyroidism and ophthalmopathy. RNA transcripts served as the template for amplifying TCR beta CDR3 regions. The HTBI primer set served for first-round RT-PCR of the TCR CDR3. TCRdb re-called the multiplex PCR reads with MiXCR, one entry per CDR3 protein. The table includes about 500,000 distinct CDR3 sequences, about 16% detected once. Source material: blood. The receptors were gathered from a woman aged 25 to 39 with Graves' ophthalmopathy.

In its sample, this clonotype was seen a few times. This chain joins TRBV20-1 and TRBJ2-1; a weak D match, TRBD1 (6 bases). Germline loops: CDR1 DFQATT, CDR2 SNEGSKA (reference sequence). This CDR3 has 18 amino acids. V was cut by 3 bases and J by 5 bases, with 26 bases left in between. The CDR3 region is CSASIPGVLPHRDNEQFF. The CDR3 DNA sequence: TGCAGTGCTAGTATACCAGGGGTTTTACCACACCGGGACAATGAGCAGTTCTTC.

This chain connects TRBV6-1 to TRBJ2-5; possibly TRBD1 for D (6 bases). V dropped 5 bases and J dropped 5 bases, with 15 bases sitting between them. Germline assignment: CDR1 MNHNS and CDR2 SASEGT. The CDR3 is 14 residues long. CDR3 region: CASSLLYRAETQYF. The CDR3 DNA reads TGTGCCAGCAGTCTGCTCTACAGGGCGGAGACCCAGTACTTC.

The rearrangement links TRBV7-2 to TRBJ2-7; TRBD2 aligns across 12 bases. Trimming at V came to 5 bases and at J to 0 bases, leaving 20 bases not matched to a gene. The length of the CDR3 is 21 residues. CDR1 SGHTA and CDR2 FQGNSA come from the germline V gene. The CDR3 sequence is CASSTKRLAGDGVFGSYEQYF. The CDR3 DNA sequence: TGTGCCAGCAGCACAAAACGACTAGCGGGAGATGGAGTCTTTGGCTCCTACGAGCAGTACTTC.

This clonotype was recorded at least ten times. The rearrangement joins TRBV5-1 to TRBJ2-1; TRBD1 agrees at 9 bases. The CDR3 runs to 15 residues. Germline V gene data show CDR1 as SGHRS and CDR2 as YFSETQ. J was trimmed by 9 bases and V by 4 bases; bases with no gene match: 11. CDR3 protein: CASSGPGQGGGEQFF. The CDR3 nucleotides read TGCGCCAGCAGCGGGCCGGGACAGGGTGGAGGTGAGCAGTTCTTC.

In this sample, this clonotype turned up many times. The V and J genes are TRBV7-9 and TRBJ1-1, with TRBD1 as a possible D gene (5 bases). This CDR3 region has 19 residues. Germline V gene lookup returns CDR1 SEHNR and CDR2 FQNEAQ (reference sequence). Trimming took 5 bases from V and 1 from J, leaving 26 bases between them. The CDR3 DNA sequence: TGTGCCAGCAGCCCGACGGTCATCAGGGTCTTAGGAGAGAACACTGAAGCTTTCTTT. It is translated as CASSPTVIRVLGENTEAFF.

This clonotype occurred many times. The rearrangement links TRBV5-1 to TRBJ2-3; unclear D gene. There are 13 residues in the CDR3. CDR1 is SGHRS, CDR2 YFSETQ, per germline. The V and J ends lost 4 bases and 3 bases respectively, with 9 bases between them. The CDR3 here is CASSHGLTDTQYF. The CDR3 region has the DNA TGCGCCAGCAGCCATGGGTTAACAGATACGCAGTATTTT.

This clonotype showed up many times. This chain's CDR3 is CASLVGTLGGKLFF. The CDR3 nucleotides are TGTGCCAGCTTAGTCGGCACTCTCGGAGGAAAACTGTTTTTT. V gene TRBV2 combines with J gene TRBJ1-4; D is undetermined. CDR3 length: 14 amino acids. In germline, CDR1 is SNHLY, CDR2 FYNNEI. Trimming stripped 8 bases from V and 10 bases from J, with 20 bases between.

This clonotype was seen many times. The J gene is TRBJ1-1, the V gene TRBV2, with 7 bases fitting TRBD1. Germline CDR1 SNHLY, CDR2 FYNNEI. J was trimmed by 4 bases and V by 8 bases; bases with no gene match: 10. The CDR3 length is 14 residues. DNA of the CDR3: TGTGCCAGCGACCCGACAGGGTTTAGCACTGAAGCTTTCTTT. It translates to CASDPTGFSTEAFF.

This clonotype came up many times. This sequence joins TRBV18 and TRBJ2-3, with a tentative D call TRBD2 (5 bases). The CDR3 has 13 residues. Germline assignment: CDR1 KGHSH and CDR2 LQKENI. With 3 bases removed from V and 5 bases from J, the gap between germline ends came to 9 bases. The chain's CDR3 is CASSPGVRDTQYF. CDR3 sequence (DNA): TGTGCCAGCTCACCGGGAGTAAGAGATACGCAGTATTTT.

This clonotype was observed many times. This chain joins TRBV2 and TRBJ2-7; TRBD2 aligns across 12 bases. The V segment lost 3 bases and the J segment 5 bases; nucleotides outside the gene matches: 2. The CDR3 totals 14 residues. CDR1 is SNHLY and CDR2 is FYNNEI in the germline V gene. CDR3 coding DNA: TGTGCCAGCAGTGAGACTAGCGGGAGCCACGAGCAGTACTTC. As protein: CASSETSGSHEQYF.

The chain employs TRBV6-1 and TRBJ2-7; D is possibly TRBD1 (5 bases). Germline V lookup: CDR1 MNHNS, CDR2 SASEGT. The CDR3 is 13 amino acids. The V end was cut by 2 bases, the J end by 4 bases, with 9 bases between. The CDR3 spells CASSERTFYEQYF. The CDR3 DNA is TGTGCCAGCAGTGAAAGGACATTTTACGAGCAGTACTTC.

In this sample, this clonotype turned up a few times. The chain links TRBV4-1 to TRBJ1-2; 10 nucleotides agree with TRBD1. Per the germline V gene, CDR1 is MGHRA and CDR2 is YSYEKL. V was pared by 4 bases and J by 8 bases, with 7 bases of the junction left unmatched. The CDR3 loop spans 14 amino acids. The CDR3, as DNA: TGCGCCAGCAGCCGATTGACAGGGGGCGACGGCTACACCTTC. This codes for CASSRLTGGDGYTF.

V gene TRBV4-3 combines with J gene TRBJ2-2; 7 positions agree with TRBD2. This CDR3 comprises 17 residues. The V and J ends lost 1 base and 2 bases, in that order; junction bases with no gene match: 7. Germline CDR1 reads LGHNA; CDR2 reads YSLEER. The CDR3 loop is CASSQVYGRTNTGELFF. CDR3 nucleotide sequence: TGCGCCAGCAGCCAAGTGTACGGGAGGACTAACACCGGGGAGCTGTTTTTT.

The table lists this clonotype with a few counts. The chain links TRBV9 to TRBJ2-7; no definite D call. The germline V gene encodes CDR1 SGDLS and CDR2 YYNGEE. Trimming removed 0 bases at V and 5 bases at J, with 9 bases between. The length of the CDR3 is 13 residues. The CDR3 sequence is CASSVGGIDEQYF. CDR3 nucleotides: TGTGCCAGCAGCGTAGGAGGAATCGACGAGCAGTACTTC.

This clonotype occurred a few times. The chain is built from TRBV5-6 and TRBJ2-1, with 12 positions matching TRBD2. Losses at the gene ends were 4 bases for V and 0 bases for J; bases not matched to a gene: 2. Germline assignment: CDR1 SGHDT and CDR2 YYEEEE. This CDR3 comprises 16 residues. DNA for the CDR3: TGTGCCAGCAGCGAGGGACTAGCGGGCTCCTACAATGAGCAGTTCTTC. Encoded protein: CASSEGLAGSYNEQFF. Using reference TRBV5-6 and TRBJ2-1 for the parts outside the CDR3, the full variable domain is DAGVTQSPTHLIKTRGQQVTLRCSPKSGHDTVSWYQQALGQGPQFIFQYYEEEERQRGNFPDRFSGHQFPNYSSELNVNALLLGDSALYLCASSEGLAGSYNEQFFGPGTRLTVL.